Listed below are T cell receptor beta chains from one sample, sequenced in a study of tumor-infiltrating lymphocytes in localized non-small cell lung cancer. Data came from immunoSEQ multiplex PCR; TCRdb stores just in-frame clones and leaves some out. Of some 6,000 clones listed, 66% were seen once; the top ten hold 11% to 15%. Sequenced material: uninvolved lung tissue not adjacent to the tumor. Receptor source: a human donor with non-small cell lung cancer. CDR3s include the opening cysteine and the closing phenylalanine or tryptophan. D genes are given only for firm matches. The size entry is marked missing in some rows and otherwise reads once, few, many or a size class.

CASSHRGGSKNIQYF TGTGCCAGCAGTCACCGGGGGGGGTCCAAAAACATTCAGTACTTC . TRBV28 TRBD2 TRBJ2-4
CTRLAEAGVYEQYF TGCACCCGTTTGGCTGAGGCGGGAGTCTACGAGCAGTACTTC . TRBV1 . TRBJ2-7
CASSSSGRWNEQFF TGTGCCAGCAGCTCTAGCGGGAGGTGGAATGAGCAGTTCTTC . TRBV7-9 TRBD2 TRBJ2-1
CASSPDRGRPEAFF TGTGCCAGCAGTCCGGACAGGGGGAGGCCTGAAGCTTTCTTT . TRBV6-1 TRBD1 TRBJ1-1
CASTLSGGRAGNEQFF TGTGCCAGCACCCTCTCGGGAGGGAGGGCAGGAAATGAGCAGTTCTTC medium-sized TRBV5-4 TRBD2 TRBJ2-1
CSVEVTSGSAAEQFF TGCAGCGTTGAAGTAACTAGCGGGAGTGCAGCCGAGCAGTTCTTC . TRBV29-1 TRBD2 TRBJ2-1
CASSVGGGGPEKLFF TGTGCCAGCAGCGTAGGTGGGGGGGGCCCTGAAAAACTGTTTTTT . TRBV9 . TRBJ1-4
CASSAGLAETQYF TGTGCCAGCAGCGCGGGACTAGCGGAGACCCAGTACTTC once TRBV11-2 TRBD2 TRBJ2-5
CASSPSLVRNQPQHF TGTGCCAGCAGCCCATCCCTTGTGCGCAATCAGCCCCAGCATTTT . TRBV16 . TRBJ1-5
CAWSGGGLGVAFF TGTGCCTGGAGTGGCGGGGGCTTGGGGGTAGCTTTCTTT . TRBV30 . TRBJ1-1
CSVSSRGLYEQYF TGCAGCGTTTCGTCGCGGGGCCTCTACGAGCAGTACTTC once TRBV29-1 . TRBJ2-7
CSVERGQETQYF TGCAGCGTTGAACGGGGTCAAGAGACCCAGTACTTC . TRBV29-1 . TRBJ2-5
CASSYSQRYNEQFF TGTGCCAGCAGTTACTCGCAAAGGTACAATGAGCAGTTCTTC . TRBV6-5 . TRBJ2-1
CASSLGVRGGYTF TGTGCCAGCAGTTTAGGGGTGAGAGGCGGCTACACCTTC . TRBV28 . TRBJ1-2
CGLRSYNEQFF TGCGGGCTGCGCTCCTACAATGAGCAGTTCTTC few TRBV20-1 . TRBJ2-1
CASTPSKGADQETQYF TGCGCCAGCACCCCGTCGAAGGGGGCGGACCAAGAGACCCAGTACTTC large TRBV4-1 TRBD1 TRBJ2-5
CASSVGTGTEAFF TGTGCCAGCAGCGTAGGGACCGGCACTGAAGCTTTCTTT . TRBV9 . TRBJ1-1
CASSASTGYGYTF TGTGCCAGCAGTGCATCGACAGGCTATGGCTACACCTTC . TRBV2 . TRBJ1-2
CASRLPGRPQHF TGTGCCAGCAGATTGCCGGGGAGGCCCCAGCATTTT . TRBV28 . TRBJ1-5
CAWKRFGTQFFTGELFF TGTGCCTGGAAACGTTTTGGGACCCAGTTTTTTACCGGGGAGCTGTTTTTT . TRBV30 . TRBJ2-2
CATSRDLSVSPSSGYTF TGTGCCACCAGCAGAGATCTTAGCGTTTCCCCTTCTAGCGGCTACACCTTC . TRBV15 . TRBJ1-2
CASTLADVTGELFF TGCGCCAGCACCCTAGCGGATGTCACCGGGGAGCTGTTTTTT once TRBV5-1 TRBD2 TRBJ2-2
CASRGKGGNEQYF TGTGCCAGCAGGGGAAAGGGTGGAAACGAGCAGTACTTC . TRBV6-5 . TRBJ2-7
CASSLGTTYEQYF TGTGCCAGCAGCCTCGGGACTACCTACGAGCAGTACTTC large TRBV7-2 TRBD2 TRBJ2-7
CSARLDGEQYF TGCAGTGCTAGGTTAGACGGCGAGCAGTACTTC . TRBV20-1 . TRBJ2-7
CASSAQINEQFF TGTGCCAGCAGCGCTCAGATCAATGAGCAGTTCTTC . TRBV9 . TRBJ2-1
CASSVGQVVNTGELFF TGTGCCAGCAGCGTAGGACAGGTTGTGAACACCGGGGAGCTGTTTTTT . TRBV9 . TRBJ2-2
CASSLRPTNEQFF TGTGCCAGCAGTTTACGGCCTACCAATGAGCAGTTCTTC medium-sized TRBV28 . TRBJ2-1
CASSQDSRQGAGTGELFF TGCGCCAGCAGCCAAGACTCAAGACAGGGGGCGGGCACCGGGGAGCTGTTTTTT . TRBV4-3 TRBD1 TRBJ2-2
CASSRQGLAYEQYF TGTGCCAGCAGCCGCCAGGGACTAGCCTACGAGCAGTACTTC . TRBV14 TRBD2 TRBJ2-7
CASSQAEGMGSYEQYF TGCGCCAGCAGCCAAGCGGAGGGAATGGGTTCCTACGAGCAGTACTTC . TRBV4-1 . TRBJ2-7
CASSIRAGPGYEQYF TGTGCCAGCAGCATAAGGGCGGGGCCGGGCTACGAGCAGTACTTC . TRBV7-6 . TRBJ2-7
CASSKNRETKLFF TGTGCCAGCAGTAAAAACAGGGAAACAAAACTGTTTTTT few TRBV28 . TRBJ1-4
CASSQLQGATNEKLFF TGCGCCAGCAGCCAACTACAGGGTGCAACTAATGAAAAACTGTTTTTT few TRBV4-1 . TRBJ1-4
CASSQTSGSYEQYF TGTGCCAGCAGCCAGACTAGCGGGAGCTACGAGCAGTACTTC once TRBV7-2 TRBD2 TRBJ2-7
CASSWTGLAGGGEQFF TGCGCCAGCAGCTGGACTGGACTAGCGGGAGGAGGTGAGCAGTTCTTC few TRBV5-1 TRBD2 TRBJ2-1
CASSDVLQRTEAFF TGTGCCAGCAGTGACGTTTTGCAGAGAACTGAAGCTTTCTTT . TRBV6-1 . TRBJ1-1
CACILDSYEQYF TGTGCCTGTATACTGGACAGCTACGAGCAGTACTTC . TRBV30 . TRBJ2-7
CASSLGSGTVITDTQYF TGTGCCAGCAGCTTAGGGTCCGGGACCGTCATCACAGATACGCAGTATTTT . TRBV7-2 . TRBJ2-3
CSLNNLNEQFF TGCAGCCTAAACAACCTCAATGAGCAGTTCTTC . TRBV29-1 . TRBJ2-1
CASSAGQAGAEAFF TGTGCCAGCAGTGCCGGACAGGCAGGCGCTGAAGCTTTCTTT . TRBV2 TRBD1 TRBJ1-1
CAWSSRGDYGYTF TGTGCCTGGAGCTCACGCGGGGACTATGGCTACACCTTC once TRBV30 . TRBJ1-2
CASSLGGGKVYNEQFF TGTGCCAGCAGTTTAGGAGGAGGGAAGGTTTACAATGAGCAGTTCTTC few TRBV28 . TRBJ2-1
CASSSNRDYGYTF TGTGCCAGCAGCTCAAACCGGGACTATGGCTACACCTTC few TRBV11-2 . TRBJ1-2
CASSPEGLAVGDEQFF TGCGCCAGCAGCCCGGAAGGACTAGCGGTGGGGGATGAGCAGTTCTTC . TRBV5-1 TRBD2 TRBJ2-1
CASSLGSGTDTQYF TGTGCCAGCAGCTTGGGGAGCGGCACAGATACGCAGTATTTT . TRBV5-4 . TRBJ2-3
CAWSGFSGSQPGTYSEQFF TGTGCCTGGAGTGGGTTTAGCGGGAGTCAACCGGGTACTTACAGTGAGCAGTTCTTC . TRBV30 TRBD2 TRBJ2-1
CASSVGADSFIYGYTF TGTGCCAGCAGCGTAGGGGCGGACAGCTTTATCTATGGCTACACCTTC . TRBV9 . TRBJ1-2
CASSFDGVNTGELFF TGCGCCAGCAGCTTTGACGGGGTAAACACCGGGGAGCTGTTTTTT . TRBV5-1 . TRBJ2-2
CASSSRTEKLFF TGTGCCAGCAGCTCCCGAACCGAAAAACTGTTTTTT . TRBV9 . TRBJ1-4
CASSFSQGATEAFF TGTGCCAGCAGCTTCTCACAGGGGGCGACTGAAGCTTTCTTT . TRBV7-2 TRBD1 TRBJ1-1
CASSLRGGARDTEAFF TGTGCCAGCAGCTTAAGAGGGGGCGCGCGGGACACTGAAGCTTTCTTT . TRBV7-3 TRBD1 TRBJ1-1
CASSLEQLYNEQFF TGCGCCAGCAGCTTGGAGCAGCTATACAATGAGCAGTTCTTC . TRBV5-1 . TRBJ2-1
CIMTDTYEQYF TGCATCATGACCGACACCTACGAGCAGTACTTC large TRBV20-1 . TRBJ2-7
CASGLGLAGGPSTDTQYF TGTGCCAGCGGTCTTGGACTAGCGGGAGGGCCTAGCACAGATACGCAGTATTTT few TRBV9 TRBD2 TRBJ2-3
CSGQGAAYEQYF TGCAGCGGACAGGGTGCGGCCTACGAGCAGTACTTC . TRBV29-1 TRBD1 TRBJ2-7
CASSSNRAGETQYF TGTGCCAGCAGCTCTAACAGGGCTGGAGAGACCCAGTACTTC . TRBV5-6 . TRBJ2-5
CASRYTSGQETQYF TGTGCCAGCAGGTATACTAGCGGCCAAGAGACCCAGTACTTC medium-sized TRBV28 TRBD2 TRBJ2-5